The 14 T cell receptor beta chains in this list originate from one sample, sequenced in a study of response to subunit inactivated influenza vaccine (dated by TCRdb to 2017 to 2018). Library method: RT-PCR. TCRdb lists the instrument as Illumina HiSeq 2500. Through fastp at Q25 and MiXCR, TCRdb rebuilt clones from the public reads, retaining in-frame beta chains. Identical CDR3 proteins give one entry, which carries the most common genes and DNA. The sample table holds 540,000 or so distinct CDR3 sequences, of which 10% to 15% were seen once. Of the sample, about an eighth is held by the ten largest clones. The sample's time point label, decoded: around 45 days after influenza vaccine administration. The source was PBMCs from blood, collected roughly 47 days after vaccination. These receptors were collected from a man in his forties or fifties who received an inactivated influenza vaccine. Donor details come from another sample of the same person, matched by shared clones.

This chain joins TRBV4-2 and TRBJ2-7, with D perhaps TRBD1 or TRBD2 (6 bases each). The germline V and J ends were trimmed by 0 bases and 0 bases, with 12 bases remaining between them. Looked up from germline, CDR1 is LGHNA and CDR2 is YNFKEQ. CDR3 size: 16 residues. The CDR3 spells CASSQDPGASSYEQYF. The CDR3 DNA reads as TGTGCCAGCAGCCAAGACCCGGGGGCAAGCTCCTACGAGCAGTACTTC.

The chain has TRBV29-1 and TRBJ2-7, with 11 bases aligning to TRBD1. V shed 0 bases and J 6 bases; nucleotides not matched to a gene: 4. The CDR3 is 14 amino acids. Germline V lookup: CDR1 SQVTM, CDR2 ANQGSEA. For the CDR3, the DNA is TGCAGCGTTGAAGACGGACAGGGGGCTGGCGAGCAGTACTTC. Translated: CSVEDGQGAGEQYF.

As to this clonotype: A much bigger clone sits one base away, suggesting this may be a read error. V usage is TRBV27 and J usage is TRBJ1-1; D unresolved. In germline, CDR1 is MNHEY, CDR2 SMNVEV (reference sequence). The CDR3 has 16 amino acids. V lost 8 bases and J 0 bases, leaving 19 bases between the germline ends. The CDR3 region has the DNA TGTGCCAGCGGCCCCACCGTAGCGACGATGAACACTGAAGCTTTCTTT. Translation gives CASGPTVATMNTEAFF.

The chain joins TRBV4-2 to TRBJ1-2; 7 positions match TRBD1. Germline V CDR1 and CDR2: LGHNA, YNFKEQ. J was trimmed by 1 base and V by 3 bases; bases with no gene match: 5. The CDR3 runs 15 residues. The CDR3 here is CASSQRGQLNYGYTF. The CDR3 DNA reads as TGTGCCAGCAGCCAGAGGGGACAGCTTAACTATGGCTACACCTTC.

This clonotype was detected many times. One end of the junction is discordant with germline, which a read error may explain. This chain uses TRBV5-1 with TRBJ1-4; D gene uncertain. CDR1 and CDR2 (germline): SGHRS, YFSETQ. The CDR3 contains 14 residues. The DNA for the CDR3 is TGTGCCAGCAGCTTGAGTGCAACTAATGAAAAACTGTTTTTT. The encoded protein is CASSLSATNEKLFF.

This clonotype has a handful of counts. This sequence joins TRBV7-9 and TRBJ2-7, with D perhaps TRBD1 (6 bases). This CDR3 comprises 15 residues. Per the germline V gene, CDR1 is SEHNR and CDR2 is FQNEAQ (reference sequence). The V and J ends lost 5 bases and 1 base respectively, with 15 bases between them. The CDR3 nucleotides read TGTGCCAGCAGCGGACTCCGGGACAATTCCTACGAGCAGTACTTC. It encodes CASSGLRDNSYEQYF.

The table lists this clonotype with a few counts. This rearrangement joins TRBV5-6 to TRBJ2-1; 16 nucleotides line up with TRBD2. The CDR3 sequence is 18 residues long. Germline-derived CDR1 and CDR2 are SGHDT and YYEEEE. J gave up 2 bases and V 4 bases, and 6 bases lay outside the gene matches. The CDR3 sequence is CASSGGLAGGSTYNEQFF. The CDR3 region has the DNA TGTGCCAGCAGCGGGGGACTAGCGGGGGGGTCCACCTACAATGAGCAGTTCTTC.

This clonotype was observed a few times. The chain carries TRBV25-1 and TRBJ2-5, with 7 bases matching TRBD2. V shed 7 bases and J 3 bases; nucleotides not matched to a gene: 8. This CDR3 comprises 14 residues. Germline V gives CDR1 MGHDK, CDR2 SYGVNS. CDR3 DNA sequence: TGTGCCAGCACTATAAATGGACTAGAAGAGACCCAGTACTTC. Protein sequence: CASTINGLEETQYF.

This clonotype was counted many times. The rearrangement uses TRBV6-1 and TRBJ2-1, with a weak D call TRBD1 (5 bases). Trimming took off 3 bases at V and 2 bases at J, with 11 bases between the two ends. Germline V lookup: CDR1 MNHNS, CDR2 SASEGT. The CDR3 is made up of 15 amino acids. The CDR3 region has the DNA TGTGCCAGCAGTGATTGGACAAGAACCTACAATGAGCAGTTCTTC. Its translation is CASSDWTRTYNEQFF.

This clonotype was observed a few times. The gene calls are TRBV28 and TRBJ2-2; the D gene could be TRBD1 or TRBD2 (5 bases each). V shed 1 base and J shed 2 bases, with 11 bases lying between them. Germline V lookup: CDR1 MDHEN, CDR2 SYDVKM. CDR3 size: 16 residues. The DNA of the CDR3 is TGTGCCAGCAGTTTATTCCAGGGAGATAACACCGGGGAGCTGTTTTTT. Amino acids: CASSLFQGDNTGELFF.

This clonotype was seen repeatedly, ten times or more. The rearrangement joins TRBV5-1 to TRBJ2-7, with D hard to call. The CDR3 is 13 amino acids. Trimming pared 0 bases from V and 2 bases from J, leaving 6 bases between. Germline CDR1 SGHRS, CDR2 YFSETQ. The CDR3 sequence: CASSLESAYEQYF. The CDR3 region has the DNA TGCGCCAGCAGCTTGGAATCAGCCTACGAGCAGTACTTC.

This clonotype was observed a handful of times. The CDR3 coding sequence is TGTGCCAGCAGAAACTCGATACAGGGGGAGCTGTTTTTT. Translating gives CASRNSIQGELFF. This sequence joins TRBV12-3 or TRBV12-4 and TRBJ2-2; D is undetermined. This CDR3 has 13 amino acids. V was trimmed by 6 bases and J by 8 bases, leaving 13 bases between them.

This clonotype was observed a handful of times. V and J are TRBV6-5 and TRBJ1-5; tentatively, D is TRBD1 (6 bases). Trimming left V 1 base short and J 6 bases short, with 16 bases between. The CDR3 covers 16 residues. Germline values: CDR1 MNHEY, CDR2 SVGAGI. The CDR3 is CASSYLTGISSQPQHF. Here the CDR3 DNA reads TGTGCCAGCAGTTACTTAACAGGGATATCGAGTCAGCCCCAGCATTTT.

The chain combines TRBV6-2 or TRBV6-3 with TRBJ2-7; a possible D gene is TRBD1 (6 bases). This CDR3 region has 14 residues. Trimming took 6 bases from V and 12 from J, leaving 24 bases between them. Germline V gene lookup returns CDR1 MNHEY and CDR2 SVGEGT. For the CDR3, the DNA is TGTGCCAGCAGACCCGGGACACGGGTCCTACGAGGGTACTTC. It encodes CASRPGTRVLRGYF.